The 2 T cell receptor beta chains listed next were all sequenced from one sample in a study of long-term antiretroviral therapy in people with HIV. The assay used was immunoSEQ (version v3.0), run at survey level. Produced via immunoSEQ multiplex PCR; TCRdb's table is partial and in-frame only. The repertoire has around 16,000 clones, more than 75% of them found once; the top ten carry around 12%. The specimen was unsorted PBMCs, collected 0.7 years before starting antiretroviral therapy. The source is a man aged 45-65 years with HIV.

CDR3 residues: CASSLGDRGSVSDTQYF. The CDR3 DNA reads TGTGCCAGCAGCTTAGGGGACAGGGGGTCTGTTTCGGATACGCAGTATTTT. This sequence joins TRBV11-3 and TRBJ2-3; 11 positions agree with TRBD1. With 1 base clipped from V and 6 bases from J, the junction kept 9 bases outside the gene matches. The CDR3 has 17 amino acids. Germline V gene data show CDR1 as SGHNT and CDR2 as YENEEA.

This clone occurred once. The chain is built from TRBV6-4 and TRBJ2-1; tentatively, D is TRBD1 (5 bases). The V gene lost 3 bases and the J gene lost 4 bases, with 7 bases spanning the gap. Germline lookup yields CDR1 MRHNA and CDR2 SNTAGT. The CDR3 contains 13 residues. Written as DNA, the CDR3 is TGTGCCAGCAGTGATACAGGATACAATGAGCAGTTCTTC. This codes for CASSDTGYNEQFF.